These 9 T cell receptor beta chains were sequenced from one sample in a study of blood T cell repertoires in COVID-19. The protocol was immunoSEQ multiplex PCR, while the TCRdb copy is restricted to in-frame clones and leaves out a portion. The table shows 100,000 to 150,000 clones, with more than 75% occurring only once. The sample was peripheral blood. The receptor set was obtained from a human donor in a cohort sampled during active COVID-19.

This clone was detected a few times. The chain links TRBV30 to TRBJ2-5; D may be TRBD2 (5 bases). CDR1 is GTSNPN, CDR2 SVGIG, per germline (reference sequence). This CDR3 is 13 amino acids long. Deletions cut 3 bases from V and 4 bases from J, with 12 bases between. CDR3 DNA sequence: TGTGCCTGGAGGGGCGGGCCGCGAGAGACCCAGTACTTC. It codes for CAWRGGPRETQYF. Full variable domain (rest looked up from reference TRBV30 and TRBJ2-5): SQTIHQWPATLVQPVGSPLSLECTVEGTSNPNLYWYRQAAGRGLQLLFYSVGIGQISSEVPQNLSASRPQDRQFILSSKKLLLSDSGFYLCAWRGGPRETQYFGPGTRLLVL.

This clone occurred once. CDR3 amino acids: CAISGGDLSGKPIYEQYF. As DNA, the CDR3 is TGTGCCATCAGTGGGGGGGACCTTAGCGGGAAGCCTATATACGAGCAGTACTTC. The V and J genes are TRBV10-3 and TRBJ2-7; 8 bases are a match to TRBD2. V lost 4 bases to trimming and J lost 4 bases; unmatched junction nucleotides: 18. CDR3 length: 18 residues. Germline loops: CDR1 ENHRY, CDR2 SYGVKD.

The chain has TRBV28 and TRBJ2-7; 7 bases are shared with TRBD1. Germline V lookup: CDR1 MDHEN, CDR2 SYDVKM. Trimming cost V 5 bases and J 3 bases; bases outside gene matches: 10. The CDR3 length is 15 residues. CDR3 nucleotides: TGTGCCAGCAGTCCCACAGGGGCCCCCCTCTACGAGCAGTACTTC. Translating it yields CASSPTGAPLYEQYF.

The genes are TRBV15 and TRBJ1-4; TRBD1 might be the D (5 bases). Germline CDR1 and CDR2: LNHNV and YYDKDF (reference sequence). There are 14 residues in the CDR3. Deletions cut 5 bases from V and 7 bases from J, with 14 bases between. The CDR3: CATSRGRAGEKLFF. The CDR3 nucleotides are TGTGCCACCAGCCGGGGCCGAGCGGGTGAAAAACTGTTTTTT.

In this sample, this clone turned up once. This chain uses TRBV4-1 with TRBJ2-7; 12 bases align to TRBD2. Looked up from germline, CDR1 is MGHRA and CDR2 is YSYEKL. The CDR3 loop spans 18 amino acids. V was clipped by 4 bases and J by 0 bases; unmatched bases: 10. CDR3 residues: CASSLRLAGAQISYEQYF. The CDR3 DNA follows: TGCGCCAGCAGCCTTAGACTAGCGGGAGCTCAAATCTCCTACGAGCAGTACTTC.

The chain recombines TRBV5-5 with TRBJ1-6, with D hard to call. The CDR3 consists of 16 residues. V was clipped by 5 bases and J by 0 bases, with 12 bases between them. Germline CDR1 reads SGHKS; CDR2 reads YYEKEE (reference sequence). CDR3 sequence reads: CASSPSMSSYNSPLHF. CDR3 bases: TGTGCCAGCAGTCCCTCTATGAGCTCCTATAATTCACCCCTCCACTTT.

The chain links TRBV10-1 to TRBJ2-3, with D tentatively TRBD1 (6 bases). V was pared by 8 bases and J by 0 bases, with 15 bases between. Germline CDR1 WNHNN, CDR2 SYGVQD (reference sequence). The length of the CDR3 is 15 residues. CDR3 loop: CASGETGGSTDTQYF. CDR3 nucleotide sequence: TGCGCCAGCGGCGAAACTGGGGGCAGCACAGATACGCAGTATTTT.

CDR3 DNA: TGCAGCGTTGAAGCGGCGGGCAGCACAGATACGCAGTATTTT. It yields the protein CSVEAAGSTDTQYF. The chain employs TRBV29-1 and TRBJ2-3; D may be TRBD2 (5 bases). Germline CDR1 and CDR2: SQVTM and ANQGSEA. Trimming removed 1 base from V and 0 bases from J, with 8 bases in between. The CDR3 loop spans 14 amino acids.

The sample holds a few counts of this clone. The rearrangement joins TRBV5-4 to TRBJ2-7; maybe TRBD1 (5 bases). The germline V gene has CDR1 SGHNT and CDR2 YYREEE (reference sequence). Trimming shortened V by 5 bases and J by 7 bases, and 10 bases separated the two germline ends. The CDR3 runs 11 residues. The CDR3 nucleotides are TGTGCCAGCAGTCAAAAGGGGGAGCAGTACTTC. Residues: CASSQKGEQYF.